This T cell receptor (beta chain) appears in the sequencing data of a study of identical twins. Healthy Caucasian donors formed the entire cohort. J was trimmed by 3 bases and V by 4 bases; bases with no gene match: 2. Germline V gene data show CDR1 as MNHEY and CDR2 as SVGAGI. The CDR3 sequence is 14 residues long. This clonotype turned up a few times. Its antigen is undetermined. TCRdb re-called the 5' RACE reads with MiXCR, one entry per CDR3 protein. The table includes 750,000 to 950,000 distinct CDR3 sequences, roughly 12% detected once. Study-level findings and limits: Donors were not followed over many years; analysis was cross-sectional.

This same sample was also taken into another study, of yellow fever vaccine responses in identical twins.

The sequence derives from a woman aged 18-35 years in good health. The chain links TRBV6-5 to TRBJ2-4; 8 nucleotides agree with TRBD2. Sequenced material: PBMCs. This CDR3 reads CASSSGLVKNIQYF. For the CDR3, the DNA is TGTGCCAGCAGTTCGGGACTAGTCAAAAACATTCAGTACTTC.